What follows is one T cell receptor (beta chain) and its context. The CDR3 consists of 14 residues. Germline loops: CDR1 SNHLY, CDR2 FYNNEI. V shed 5 bases, J shed 4 bases, and the junction held 8 bases outside the gene matches. Here immunoSEQ multiplex PCR was the method, and the copy in TCRdb shows in-frame clones only, minus some. The sample lists 25,000 to 35,000 clones, about 83% occurring once. These data come from a study of OX40 agonist ivuxolimab in advanced cancers. The origin of this receptor is an adult with an advanced solid tumor such as melanoma, head and neck, liver or kidney cancer. The genes are TRBV2 and TRBJ2-7; 7 nucleotides agree with TRBD2. This material consisted of CD4+ or CD8+ T cells sorted from blood, taken in a trial of the OX40 agonist ivuxolimab. The CDR3 is CASSWASGRYEQYF. CDR3 DNA sequence: TGTGCCAGCAGTTGGGCTAGCGGTCGATACGAGCAGTACTTC.